The 32 T cell receptor beta chains reported below all come from one sample, sequenced in a study of blood T cells in healthy people across ages. With a J-beta primer mix and a sample-barcoded 5' primer, a second PCR ran roughly 6 to 11 cycles. In TCRdb, the 5' RACE reads were re-called with MiXCR into one record per CDR3 protein. Seen here are 800,000 to 950,000 distinct CDR3 sequences, approximately 32% observed once, and the top ten hold roughly 10%. These data were likewise used in another study, on T cells of mothers and their children.

Material for sequencing was blood. The receptors come from a woman aged 40 to 55 in good health.

The sample holds a few counts of this clonotype. V usage is TRBV29-1 and J usage is TRBJ2-1; 13 nucleotides agree with TRBD2. Germline CDR1 is SQVTM and CDR2 is ANQGSEA. This CDR3 comprises 17 residues. Unmatched junction bases numbered 7, after V lost 0 bases and J lost 5 bases. CDR3 protein: CSVEDLQGLAGDNEQFF. The CDR3 DNA follows: TGCAGCGTTGAAGATCTTCAAGGACTAGCGGGGGACAATGAGCAGTTCTTC.

This clonotype was recorded at least ten times. The genes are TRBV7-9 and TRBJ1-5; D is undetermined. In germline, CDR1 is SEHNR, CDR2 FQNEAQ (reference sequence). The CDR3 is 13 amino acids. Between the trimmed V and J ends, which lost 2 bases and 1 base, there was a span of 3 bases. The CDR3 DNA reads as TGTGCCAGCAGCTTAAAGAGCAATCAGCCCCAGCATTTT. Translation: CASSLKSNQPQHF.

The rearrangement joins TRBV29-1 to TRBJ1-1; D remains unclear. The CDR3 spans 13 residues. Germline CDR1 is SQVTM and CDR2 is ANQGSEA. The ends were cut back, 3 bases at V and 5 bases at J, with 13 bases in the middle. CDR3: CSVDSKGLTEAFF. CDR3 nucleotides: TGCAGCGTTGATTCGAAGGGTTTGACTGAAGCTTTCTTT.

This clonotype occurred a few times. This chain uses TRBV28 with TRBJ2-5, with 9 bases identical to TRBD1. CDR3 size: 16 residues. V trimming: 5 bases; J trimming: 3 bases; junction bases outside the gene matches: 10. The germline V gene has CDR1 MDHEN and CDR2 SYDVKM. The CDR3 spells CASSMRPGQGKETQYF. Here the CDR3 DNA reads TGTGCCAGCAGTATGAGGCCGGGACAGGGAAAAGAGACCCAGTACTTC.

The chain couples TRBV19 to TRBJ2-2, with 9 bases matching TRBD1. V was pared by 11 bases and J by 7 bases, with 8 bases of the junction left unmatched. This CDR3 is built from 13 residues. Germline CDR1 LNHDA, CDR2 SQIVND (reference sequence). CDR3 nucleotide sequence: TGTGCCTCCCACAGGGGGCGTGACGGGGAGCTGTTTTTT. Its translation: CASHRGRDGELFF.

Remarks on this clonotype: Being one base from a much bigger clone, this may be a read error. This chain connects TRBV9 to TRBJ2-5; no firm D call. The DNA matches TRBJ2-7 better at its end, which makes the J call doubtful. The CDR3 runs 13 residues. Germline lookup yields CDR1 SGDLS and CDR2 YYNGEE. In DNA, the CDR3 is TGTGCCAGCAGCCCCTCACAGAGCCCCGAGCAGTACTTC. This gives the protein CASSPSQSPEQYF.

The sample holds a few counts of this clonotype. CDR3 protein: CASSQRGRINFEQFF. The DNA for the CDR3 is TGTGCCAGCAGCCAGCGGGGACGGATAAACTTTGAGCAGTTCTTC. This sequence joins TRBV3-1 and TRBJ2-1; a weak D match, TRBD2 (6 bases). The V gene lost 3 bases and the J gene lost 9 bases, with 18 bases spanning the gap. Looked up from germline, CDR1 is LGHDT and CDR2 is YNNKEL (reference sequence). The CDR3 runs 15 residues.

Concerning this clonotype itself: This may be a read error: a much more frequent sequence differs by one nucleotide. The DNA for the CDR3 is TGCAGTGCTAGTGTAGGTGGCAGCCCCTACGAGCAGTTCTTC. Translated: CSASVGGSPYEQFF. V gene TRBV20-1 combines with J gene TRBJ2-7; no definite D call. The J call may be faulty, since TRBJ2-1 better matches the DNA end. Germline CDR1 DFQATT, CDR2 SNEGSKA (reference sequence). CDR3 size: 14 residues.

The CDR3 DNA reads TGCAGTGCTAGCGGGACGGTTTACGAGCAGTACTTC. Protein product: CSASGTVYEQYF. This rearrangement joins TRBV20-1 to TRBJ2-7; D possibly uses TRBD1 or TRBD2 (5 bases each). CDR3 length equals 12 residues. Germline V gives CDR1 DFQATT, CDR2 SNEGSKA (reference sequence). V was pared by 3 bases and J by 4 bases, with 10 bases between.

This clonotype appeared many times. This chain connects TRBV29-1 to TRBJ2-7; 11 nucleotides line up with TRBD1. V trimming: 6 bases; J trimming: 3 bases; junction bases outside the gene matches: 7. Germline CDR1 is SQVTM and CDR2 is ANQGSEA. CDR3 length: 14 residues. CDR3 loop: CSVAPGTGGYEQYF. Written as DNA, the CDR3 is TGCAGCGTCGCTCCCGGGACAGGGGGCTACGAGCAGTACTTC.

This clonotype occurred many times. The chain employs TRBV7-2 and TRBJ1-2, with D maybe TRBD1 (5 bases). Germline lookup yields CDR1 SGHTA and CDR2 FQGNSA. Trimming shortened V by 1 base and J by 1 base, and 10 bases separated the two germline ends. This CDR3 comprises 15 residues. CDR3 region: CASSLGRGVNYGYTF. Here the CDR3 DNA reads TGTGCCAGCAGCTTAGGAAGGGGCGTTAACTATGGCTACACCTTC.

This clonotype occurred many times. The DNA of the CDR3 is TGTGCCAGCAGTGCTACGAATCCCTACGAGCAGTACTTC. This gives the protein CASSATNPYEQYF. The chain carries TRBV12-3 or TRBV12-4 and TRBJ2-7, with D unclear. The CDR3 has 13 amino acids. The V end was cut by 5 bases, the J end by 2 bases, with 10 bases between.

Concerning this clonotype: Germline is not matched at one junction end, which may reflect a read error. The chain is built from TRBV27 and TRBJ2-6; a weak D match, TRBD1 (6 bases). CDR1 is MNHEY, CDR2 SMNVEV, per germline (reference sequence). This CDR3 contains 19 residues. CDR3 nucleotide sequence: TGTGCCTGCAGTTTAAAATGGGGGCTAGGGTACTCTGGGGCCAACGTCCTGACTTTC. Residues: CACSLKWGLGYSGANVLTF.

Comment on this clonotype: A much larger clone differs by one base, so this may be a read error. CDR3 residues: CANSLARSGETQYF. For the CDR3, the DNA is TGTGCCAACAGCTTAGCGCGGTCGGGAGAGACCCAGTACTTC. V gene TRBV7-9 combines with J gene TRBJ2-5; tentative D call: TRBD2 (5 bases). The germline V gene has CDR1 SEHNR and CDR2 FQNEAQ (reference sequence). The CDR3 covers 14 residues.

This clonotype came up many times. Given a much more abundant clone one base away, this may be a read error. V usage is TRBV5-5 and J usage is TRBJ2-5; D uncertain. Germline assignment: CDR1 SGHKS and CDR2 YYEKEE (reference sequence). V was pared by 5 bases and J by 5 bases, with 16 bases between. This CDR3 is 14 amino acids long. CDR3 nucleotide sequence: TGTGCCAGCAGAAGAGTTTCTAGTCGGGAGACCCAGTACTTC. Its protein is CASRRVSSRETQYF.

This clonotype was found a few times. V usage is TRBV5-1 and J usage is TRBJ2-1; D is possibly TRBD1 (5 bases). Germline V CDR1 and CDR2: SGHRS, YFSETQ. This CDR3 contains 15 residues. The germline V and J ends were trimmed by 4 bases and 4 bases, with 15 bases remaining between them. CDR3 sequence reads: CASSPTTTVYNEQFF. CDR3 sequence (DNA): TGCGCCAGCAGCCCGACCACGACAGTTTACAATGAGCAGTTCTTC.

As for this clonotype: With a much larger clone just one base away, this may be a read error. The gene calls are TRBV28 and TRBJ1-4; the D is unclear. Germline V gene sequence: CDR1 MDHEN, CDR2 SYDVKM. The CDR3 contains 12 residues. CDR3 nucleotide sequence: TGTGCCGGCAGTTTATATTCGGACAAACTGTTTTTT. It specifies CAGSLYSDKLFF.

This chain connects TRBV2 to TRBJ1-2; tentative D call: TRBD1 (5 bases). Trimming removed 5 bases from V and 7 bases from J, with 17 bases in between. The CDR3 contains 14 residues. The V gene's germline CDR1 is SNHLY and CDR2 FYNNEI. Written as DNA, the CDR3 is TGTGCCAGCAGTTTCGACCAGGGAATCCGTGGCTACACCTTC. As protein: CASSFDQGIRGYTF.

This clonotype was observed at least ten times. The chain carries TRBV11-2 and TRBJ1-2; TRBD1 agrees at 7 bases. CDR1 and CDR2 from the germline V gene are SGHAT and FQNNGV. The V segment lost 5 bases and the J segment 3 bases; nucleotides outside the gene matches: 3. This CDR3 contains 13 residues. The CDR3 sequence: CASSNRGDYGYTF. DNA for the CDR3: TGTGCCAGCAGCAACAGGGGTGACTATGGCTACACCTTC.

This clonotype has more than one count but fewer than ten. This chain joins TRBV5-5 and TRBJ2-5, with TRBD2 matching over 14 bases. Germline V gene data show CDR1 as SGHKS and CDR2 as YYEKEE (reference sequence). The CDR3 is 16 amino acids. V lost 4 bases, J lost 4 bases, and 6 bases stayed unmatched. Here the CDR3 reads CASSDPGLAGAETQYF. In nucleotides, the CDR3 is TGTGCCAGCAGCGATCCGGGACTAGCGGGGGCAGAGACCCAGTACTTC.

The rearrangement joins TRBV7-9 to TRBJ2-1; the D is unclear. This CDR3 region has 14 residues. Germline V gene data show CDR1 as SEHNR and CDR2 as FQNEAQ (reference sequence). The V end was cut by 1 base, the J end by 6 bases, with 10 bases between. The DNA for the CDR3 is TGTGCCAGCAGCTTAGTTTCAAGAGGCAATGAGCAGTTCTTC. Translated, it gives CASSLVSRGNEQFF.

V gene TRBV12-3 or TRBV12-4 combines with J gene TRBJ1-2; 8 nucleotides agree with TRBD1. V shed 6 bases, J shed 5 bases, and the junction held 5 bases outside the gene matches. There are 13 residues in the CDR3. The CDR3 nucleotides are TGTGCCAGCAGAGAGACAGGGGATTATGGCTACACCTTC. It codes for CASRETGDYGYTF.

This clonotype appeared many times. CDR3 region: CASRRGQGYEKLFF. Written as DNA, the CDR3 is TGTGCCAGCAGGCGGGGACAGGGCTATGAAAAACTGTTTTTT. The chain carries TRBV28 and TRBJ1-4, with 9 bases matching TRBD1. V lost 6 bases to trimming and J lost 6 bases; unmatched junction nucleotides: 5. Germline V lookup: CDR1 MDHEN, CDR2 SYDVKM. This CDR3 is built from 14 residues.

This clonotype appeared a few times. V gene TRBV12-3 or TRBV12-4 combines with J gene TRBJ1-6; D gene unclear. V was pared by 5 bases and J by 7 bases, with 15 bases between. The CDR3 loop spans 15 amino acids. The CDR3 here is CASSDQPSGNSPLHF. DNA for the CDR3: TGTGCCAGCAGTGACCAGCCCTCTGGGAATTCACCCCTCCACTTT.

This chain connects TRBV7-2 to TRBJ1-2; weak D call: TRBD1 (5 bases). The germline V gene encodes CDR1 SGHTA and CDR2 FQGNSA. This CDR3 comprises 14 residues. The V and J ends lost 1 base and 5 bases respectively, with 11 bases between them. CDR3 amino acids: CASSLDRQSYGYTF. The CDR3 DNA follows: TGTGCCAGCAGCTTAGACAGGCAGTCGTATGGCTACACCTTC. Looking up the rest from reference TRBV7-2 and TRBJ1-2 gives the full variable domain: GAGVSQSPSNKVTEKGKDVELRCDPISGHTALYWYRQSLGQGLEFLIYFQGNSAPDKSGLPSDRFSAERTGGSVSTLTIQRTQQEDSAVYLCASSLDRQSYGYTFGSGTRLTVV.

The V and J genes are TRBV6-6 and TRBJ1-1, with D unclear. The ends were cut back, 2 bases at V and 4 bases at J, with 11 bases in the middle. CDR1 and CDR2 from the germline V gene are MNHNY and SVGAGI (reference sequence). The CDR3 is 14 amino acids. CDR3 sequence reads: CASSYGTRVTEAFF. Written as DNA, the CDR3 is TGTGCCAGCAGTTACGGAACAAGGGTCACTGAAGCTTTCTTT.

V is TRBV12-3 or TRBV12-4 and J is TRBJ2-6; 7 bases are a match to TRBD1. The CDR3 consists of 19 residues. J gave up 0 bases and V 2 bases, and 10 bases lay outside the gene matches. The CDR3 is CASSLSPGRGYSGANVLTF. CDR3 in DNA: TGTGCCAGCAGTTTATCCCCCGGCAGGGGGTACTCTGGGGCCAACGTCCTGACTTTC.

This clonotype occurred many times. The genes are TRBV20-1 and TRBJ1-5; maybe TRBD1 (6 bases). Germline V CDR1 and CDR2: DFQATT, SNEGSKA (reference sequence). V was pared by 0 bases and J by 7 bases, with 13 bases between. The CDR3 runs 14 residues. CDR3 in amino acids: CSARDKTTGQPQHF. The CDR3 DNA reads TGCAGTGCTAGAGATAAGACAACAGGGCAGCCCCAGCATTTT.

This clonotype was observed a handful of times. The chain is built from TRBV7-3 and TRBJ2-6; D not resolved. The CDR3 loop spans 15 amino acids. Germline CDR1 and CDR2: SGHTA and FQGTGA. Trimming removed 2 bases from V and 0 bases from J, with 5 bases in between. In DNA, the CDR3 is TGTGCCAGCAGCTTATTTAGCTCTGGGGCCAACGTCCTGACTTTC. It yields the protein CASSLFSSGANVLTF.

Concerning this clonotype: Sequence at one end of the junction differs from germline and may be a read error. The rearrangement joins TRBV29-1 to TRBJ1-1, with TRBD1 identical over 8 bases. The CDR3 spans 14 residues. The V gene's germline CDR1 is SQVTM and CDR2 ANQGSEA. The CDR3 here is CSARTGSVNTGAFF. As DNA, the CDR3 is TGCAGCGCCCGGACAGGGTCAGTGAACACTGGAGCTTTCTTT.

This clonotype was counted at least ten times. J is TRBJ2-1 and V is TRBV5-1; 10 bases align to TRBD2. Germline V gene data show CDR1 as SGHRS and CDR2 as YFSETQ. V lost 2 bases to trimming and J lost 1 base; unmatched junction nucleotides: 6. CDR3 length: 17 amino acids. The CDR3 sequence: CASSFSGGARSYNEQFF. The CDR3 coding sequence is TGCGCCAGCAGCTTCAGCGGGGGGGCCCGGTCCTACAATGAGCAGTTCTTC.

This sequence joins TRBV20-1 and TRBJ2-3; 7 nucleotides align to TRBD2. CDR1 and CDR2 (germline): DFQATT, SNEGSKA (reference sequence). The CDR3 runs 15 residues. Unmatched junction bases numbered 14, after V lost 8 bases and J lost 3 bases. This chain's CDR3 is CSRLKRLAGTDTQYF. The DNA of the CDR3 is TGCAGTAGATTGAAGCGACTAGCAGGGACAGATACGCAGTATTTT.